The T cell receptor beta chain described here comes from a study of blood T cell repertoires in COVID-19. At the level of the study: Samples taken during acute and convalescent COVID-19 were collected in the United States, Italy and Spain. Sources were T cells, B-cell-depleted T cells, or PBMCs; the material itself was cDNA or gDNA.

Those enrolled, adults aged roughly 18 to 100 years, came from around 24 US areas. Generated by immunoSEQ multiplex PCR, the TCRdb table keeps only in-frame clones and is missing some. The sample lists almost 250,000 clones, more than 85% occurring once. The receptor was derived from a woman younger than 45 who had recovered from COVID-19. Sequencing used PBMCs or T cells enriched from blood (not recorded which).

In nucleotides, the CDR3 is TGTGCCACCAGCTTCATCCGGACAGGGGGAATCCACGAGCAGTACTTC. This codes for CATSFIRTGGIHEQYF. The chain has TRBV15 and TRBJ2-7; TRBD1 matches 10 bases. Germline V lookup: CDR1 LNHNV, CDR2 YYDKDF (reference sequence). The CDR3 spans 16 residues. V shed 5 bases and J 5 bases; nucleotides not matched to a gene: 12.